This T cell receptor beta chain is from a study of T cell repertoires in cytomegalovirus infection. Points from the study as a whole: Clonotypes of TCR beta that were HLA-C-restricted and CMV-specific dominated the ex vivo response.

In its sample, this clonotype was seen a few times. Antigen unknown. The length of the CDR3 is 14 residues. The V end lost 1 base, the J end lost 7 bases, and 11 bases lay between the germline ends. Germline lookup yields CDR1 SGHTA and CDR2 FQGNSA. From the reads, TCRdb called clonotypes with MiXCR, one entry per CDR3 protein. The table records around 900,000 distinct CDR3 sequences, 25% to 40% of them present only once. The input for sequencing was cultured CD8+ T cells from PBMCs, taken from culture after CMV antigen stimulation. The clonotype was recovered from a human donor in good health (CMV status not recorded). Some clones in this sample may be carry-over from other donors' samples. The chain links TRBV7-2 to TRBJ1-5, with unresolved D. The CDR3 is CASSLDQVRQPQHF. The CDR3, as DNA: TGTGCCAGCAGCTTAGATCAGGTCCGCCAGCCCCAGCATTTT.